The rows below give T cell receptor beta chains drawn from one sample of a study of shared clonotypes between healthy human individuals. Libraries were prepared by immunoSEQ multiplex PCR; TCRdb keeps only in-frame clonotypes and omits some of them. The table includes nearly 2 million clones, just under 95% detected once. Material for sequencing was naive CD8+ T cells sorted from blood. Receptors were obtained from a man between 18 and 29 years old in good health. Both conserved end residues are part of each CDR3. A D gene is named only where the DNA matches it firmly. The size of a clone is reported for some rows only, either as once, few or many, or as a class for expanded clones.

CASRSLTQGFLFEAFF | TGTGCCAGTAGATCACTGACCCAGGGTTTTCTGTTTGAAGCTTTCTTT | 16 | . | . | TRBJ1-1 | TRBV19
CASSSLTPFSGYYNEQFF | TGTGCCAGCAGCTCCTTAACCCCGTTTAGCGGGTACTACAATGAGCAGTTCTTC | 18 | . | TRBD2 | TRBJ2-1 | TRBV7-9
CASSQVLAGKDEQFF | TGCGCCAGCAGCCAAGTTCTAGCGGGGAAGGATGAGCAGTTCTTC | 15 | . | TRBD2 | TRBJ2-1 | TRBV4-1
CASRRGEGNTEAFF | TGTGCCAGCCGAAGGGGAGAGGGTAACACTGAAGCTTTCTTT | 14 | . | . | TRBJ1-1 | TRBV19
CASNDWETQYF | TGTGCCAGCAACGATTGGGAGACCCAGTACTTC | 11 | . | . | TRBJ2-5 | TRBV2
CASSPRLPYEQYF | TGTGCCAGCAGCCCTCGACTCCCTTACGAGCAGTACTTC | 13 | . | . | TRBJ2-7 | TRBV7-2
CASSPGQLNTEAFF | TGTGCCAGCAGCCCGGGCCAATTGAACACTGAAGCTTTCTTT | 14 | . | . | TRBJ1-1 | TRBV7-6
CASSHGLAAYMDEQFF | TGCGCCAGCAGCCACGGACTAGCGGCTTACATGGATGAGCAGTTCTTC | 16 | once | TRBD2 | TRBJ2-1 | TRBV4-1
CASSVGAKGDYGYTF | TGTGCCAGCAGCGTAGGGGCCAAGGGCGACTATGGCTACACCTTC | 15 | few | . | TRBJ1-2 | TRBV9
CASLEGVDHGYTF | TGTGCCAGCCTCGAGGGAGTGGATCATGGCTACACCTTC | 13 | . | . | TRBJ1-2 | TRBV7-3
CASYWSQTGENYGYTF | TGTGCCAGCTATTGGTCTCAGACAGGGGAAAACTATGGCTACACCTTC | 16 | . | TRBD1 | TRBJ1-2 | TRBV2
CASSSVRPDTQYF | TGTGCCAGCAGCTCAGTTCGGCCAGATACGCAGTATTTT | 13 | . | . | TRBJ2-3 | TRBV7-2
CASADGKYSNQPQHF | TGTGCCAGCGCGGACGGAAAGTATAGCAATCAGCCCCAGCATTTT | 15 | . | . | TRBJ1-5 | TRBV6-5
CASSHESGTGFNQPQHF | TGTGCCAGCAGCCATGAAAGCGGGACAGGGTTCAATCAGCCCCAGCATTTT | 17 | . | TRBD1 | TRBJ1-5 | TRBV14
CASSEGNLQGAEAFF | TGTGCCAGCAGTGAAGGGAACCTACAGGGCGCTGAAGCTTTCTTT | 15 | . | . | TRBJ1-1 | TRBV2
CASSDQPTGEYEQYF | TGTGCCAGCAGTGATCAGCCGACAGGGGAATACGAGCAGTACTTC | 15 | . | TRBD1 | TRBJ2-7 | TRBV2
CASSQDPTYGYTF | TGCGCCAGCAGCCAAGATCCCACCTATGGCTACACCTTC | 13 | . | . | TRBJ1-2 | TRBV4-1
CASSPSGSTEQYF | TGTGCCAGCAGCCCAAGCGGGAGCACTGAGCAGTACTTC | 13 | once | TRBD2 | TRBJ2-7 | TRBV11-2
CASLPQGLGETQYF | TGTGCCAGCCTACCCCAAGGGCTGGGAGAGACCCAGTACTTC | 14 | . | . | TRBJ2-5 | TRBV28
CATSRDRDLSYEQYF | TGTGCCACCAGCAGAGACAGGGACCTTTCCTACGAGCAGTACTTC | 15 | . | . | TRBJ2-7 | TRBV15
CAWSVYSGQETQYF | TGTGCCTGGAGCGTATACAGCGGCCAAGAGACCCAGTACTTC | 14 | . | . | TRBJ2-5 | TRBV30
CASSLSGDYYGYTF | TGTGCCAGCAGTTTATCGGGGGATTACTATGGCTACACCTTC | 14 | . | . | TRBJ1-2 | TRBV28
CASSYEGGEQFF | TGTGCCAGCAGTTACGAAGGTGGTGAGCAGTTCTTC | 12 | . | . | TRBJ2-1 | TRBV6-6